This T cell receptor beta chain was captured by sequencing in a study of T cell responses to AZD1222 COVID-19 vaccine (dated by TCRdb to the early 2020s). About the full investigation: Because spike-specific TCR depth and breadth did not differ between the two schedules, AZD1222 recipients who got a second dose at roughly 4 weeks were pooled with those who got a second dose at roughly 12 weeks. A total of around 240 trial participants underwent TCR sequencing, of whom about 200 had received two doses of AZD1222 and roughly 26 had received two doses of the MenACWY control vaccine. Enrollment into the trials was organized by age into subgroups of 18-55, 56-69 and 70-plus years, and those subgroups contained roughly 150, 30 and 60 TCR-sequenced participants, respectively.

The CDR3 regions of human TCRbeta chains were analyzed by immunosequencing. Under the source paper's analysis protocol: TCRs in the repertoires were matched against a reference library of SARS-CoV-2-specific TCRs that had been generated with the MIRA antigen-specificity platform. Breadth meant the fraction of unique TCRs that were SARS-CoV-2-associated, whereas depth meant the fraction of total T cells that were SARS-CoV-2-associated. Using the MIRA data, every spike-specific TCR was mapped to the spike region that the TCR reacted to and assigned to either a CD4 or a CD8 class. Log10-transformed breadth and depth values were compared by one-way ANOVA with Sidak's multiple comparisons tests. The immuneACCESS repertoire file appears here via TCRdb, limited to in-frame rearrangements. These files lack a portion of the clones; in checked studies, under half of the deficit traces to unresolved V genes, and the cause of the others is not known. That table supplies the V and J calls and clone size; D and trimming were determined from the DNA. Across this sample there are about 140,000 clones, with 85% to 95% seen only once. Under 10% of the sample is taken by the ten largest.

This clone was seen a single time. Its recognized antigen is unknown. Base-call qualities are not available, and no considerably larger clone is one nucleotide away. The investigation overall reported the following: Conclusions about previously exposed vaccinees were limited because only six AZD1222 recipients were SARS-CoV-2 seropositive at baseline. Most participants were white British and females outnumbered males, and the authors suggested that clonal diversity may have been underestimated. Epitopes outside the regions mutated in the B.1.351 and B.1.1.7 variants were reportedly recognized by nearly half of the unique spike-specific TCRs. The vaccine-associated CD4 TCRs covered the entire spike protein, and the dominant responses fell in regions 160-218 and 743-854. In the small 56-69-year group, the increase in depth fell short of significance, most likely because of low power. After two AZD1222 doses, both the breadth and the depth of spike-specific TCRs were significantly higher than at day 0 and than in MenACWY recipients. Because no day 14 peak-response samples were available, repertoires were characterized only after the peak T cell response.

Per the publication, the time point label means: baseline before first vaccination. Vaccinee samples were obtained from the UK trials COV001 and COV002, which included a single-blind randomized controlled phase 2/3 trial of AZD1222 (ChAdOx1 nCoV-19) in healthy adults. Trial participant PBMC samples were collected at day 0 and day 28 after the second dose for TCRbeta chain sequencing. The specimen was peripheral blood, collected on day 0 of AZD1222 vaccination. The receptor was derived from an adult in good health.

The sequenced DNA: TGTGCCTGGAGTGTAAGGGGCAGAAAAGCTTTCTTT. This encodes CAWSVRGRKAFF. The sequence links TRBV30 to TRBJ1-1; a tentative D call is TRBD1 (5 bases match). The germline V gene (reference sequence) provides CDR1 GTSNPN and CDR2 SVGIG. The CDR3 holds 12 amino acids from the cysteine to the phenylalanine. The only DNA kept is the CDR3, 36 bases in frame from the first base. At the junction V is shortened by 0 bases and J by 9 bases, with 11 bases in between.